This paragraph reports one T cell receptor beta chain. The data belong to a study of blood T cell repertoires in COVID-19. As processed by the authors: Amplification with reference gene primers provided the estimates of nucleated cell counts. Only in-frame clones appear in the TCRdb table, and some are missing; sequencing was by immunoSEQ multiplex PCR. The DNA was the basis for D and trimming; V, J and clone size are from that table. In the table there are some 100,000 clones, 70% to 90% of which are singletons. Per the germline V gene, CDR1 is MNHEY and CDR2 is SVGAGI. V was shortened by 7 bases and J by 8 bases, with 20 bases between the two germline ends. The CDR3 contains 14 residues.

Source material: peripheral blood. This sequence was found in a woman of 80 years or more with active COVID-19. The chain recombines TRBV6-5 with TRBJ1-2; D ambiguous. In DNA form, the CDR3 reads TGTGCCAGCATCTCCCGGGGTAACGGAGGGGGCTACACCTTC. Amino acid sequence: CASISRGNGGGYTF.